Listed here are 31 T cell receptor beta chains from one sample, sequenced in a study of post-analysis software for immune sequencing data (dated by TCRdb to about 2015). Results and caveats for the whole study, not just this receptor: Significantly higher frequencies in patients than in controls were found for roughly 5 TRBV segments, including TRBV5-6, TRBV5-1 and TRBV20-1.

Library generation was performed with PCR. Sequenced using an Illumina HiSeq 2500. To reduce PCR and sequencing biases, unique molecular identifiers were incorporated into the TCR beta cDNA libraries. TCRdb took the public reads, trimmed them with fastp at Q25, ran MiXCR for clone calling and kept in-frame beta chains. Identical CDR3 protein sequences are pooled into one entry, listed with their most common genes and DNA. Here the sample has 700,000 to 900,000 distinct CDR3 sequences; 40% to 55% occur a single time. The top ten hold 4.9% of the sample. No cognate antigen is known for these TCRs. Sequencing input: blood. These receptor sequences come from a girl aged 5-17 years with multiple sclerosis.

V is TRBV27 and J is TRBJ2-7; 9 nucleotides align to TRBD2. Germline-derived CDR1 and CDR2 are MNHEY and SMNVEV (reference sequence). V shed 5 bases and J 1 base; nucleotides not matched to a gene: 9. This CDR3 has 16 residues. The CDR3 sequence is CASSLYSGSRSYEQYF. The CDR3 DNA is TGTGCCAGCAGTCTATATAGCGGGAGTAGATCCTACGAGCAGTACTTC.

The chain links TRBV6-5 to TRBJ1-2; a possible D gene is TRBD1 (6 bases). Looked up from germline, CDR1 is MNHEY and CDR2 is SVGAGI. V was trimmed by 4 bases and J by 6 bases, leaving 18 bases between them. This CDR3 has 15 residues. In nucleotides, the CDR3 is TGTGCCAGCAGTTCCGGGGAGGGGACATCGAATGGCTACACCTTC. It yields the protein CASSSGEGTSNGYTF.

This clonotype was seen only a few times. The V call is TRBV11-2, the J call TRBJ2-1; the D gene could be TRBD1 or TRBD2 (5 bases each). Deletions cut 0 bases from V and 6 bases from J, with 12 bases between. CDR3 length: 15 residues. Looked up from germline, CDR1 is SGHAT and CDR2 is FQNNGV. The chain's CDR3 is CASSLEGLALNEQFF. The DNA of the CDR3 is TGTGCCAGCAGCTTAGAGGGGCTAGCCCTCAATGAGCAGTTCTTC.

This clonotype was seen only a few times. CDR3 in amino acids: CSASVNYGYTF. CDR3 in DNA: TGCAGTGCTTCCGTTAACTATGGCTACACCTTC. This chain joins TRBV20-1 and TRBJ1-2; no clear D gene. V was clipped by 5 bases and J by 1 base, with 5 bases between them. The CDR3 is 11 amino acids. Germline CDR1 is DFQATT and CDR2 is SNEGSKA (reference sequence).

For this clonotype: One end of the junction is discordant with germline, which a read error may explain. The chain recombines TRBV7-2 with TRBJ2-1, with TRBD2 identical over 8 bases. The CDR3 totals 15 residues. Germline CDR1 is SGHTA and CDR2 is FQGNSA. CDR3 amino acids: CACSPGRAGYNEQFF. For the CDR3, the DNA is TGTGCCTGCAGCCCCGGGAGGGCGGGCTACAATGAGCAGTTCTTC.

The V call is TRBV12-3 or TRBV12-4, the J call TRBJ1-6; no clear D gene. This CDR3 is built from 15 residues. Trimming left V 2 bases short and J 7 bases short, with 12 bases between. This CDR3 reads CASSLKGTLNSPLHF. The CDR3 coding sequence is TGTGCCAGCAGTTTAAAGGGAACTTTGAATTCACCCCTCCACTTT.

CDR3 amino acids: CSAPTLQGVIYNEQFF. CDR3 bases: TGCAGTGCCCCTACCCTCCAGGGGGTAATTTACAATGAGCAGTTCTTC. The chain uses TRBV20-1 and TRBJ2-1; TRBD1 matches at 7 bases. Germline CDR1 is DFQATT and CDR2 is SNEGSKA (reference sequence). With 6 bases clipped from V and 4 bases from J, the junction kept 15 bases outside the gene matches. The CDR3 runs 16 residues.

This sequence joins TRBV5-1 and TRBJ2-1; 10 nucleotides align to TRBD2. From germline, CDR1 is SGHRS and CDR2 YFSETQ. V lost 4 bases to trimming and J lost 10 bases; unmatched junction nucleotides: 11. The CDR3 consists of 15 residues. CDR3 amino acids: CASSPNLAGEGEQFF. The CDR3 DNA is TGCGCCAGCAGCCCGAACCTAGCGGGAGAGGGGGAGCAGTTCTTC.

The chain combines TRBV28 with TRBJ2-1; 10 nucleotides line up with TRBD2. With V trimmed by 4 bases and J by 7 bases, 10 bases remained unmatched. The germline CDR1 and CDR2 sequences are MDHEN and SYDVKM. There are 16 residues in the CDR3. The DNA for the CDR3 is TGTGCCAGCAGTTCACTAGCGGGAAGTGGAAAAAATGAGCAGTTCTTC. Protein: CASSSLAGSGKNEQFF.

This clonotype was seen many times. This sequence joins TRBV20-1 and TRBJ2-7, with TRBD1 matching over 7 bases. The V and J ends lost 5 bases and 6 bases, in that order; junction bases with no gene match: 13. The germline V gene has CDR1 DFQATT and CDR2 SNEGSKA (reference sequence). The CDR3 spans 14 residues. As DNA, the CDR3 is TGCAGTGCTCTGGGCGTCGGCCAGGGGGTCGAGCAGTACTTC. Translated, it gives CSALGVGQGVEQYF.

The chain recombines TRBV20-1 with TRBJ2-3; D perhaps matches TRBD2 (6 bases). The CDR3 totals 16 residues. The germline V gene encodes CDR1 DFQATT and CDR2 SNEGSKA (reference sequence). V shed 0 bases and J shed 3 bases, with 16 bases lying between them. CDR3 in DNA: TGCAGTGCTAGAGATTTCCAGCGGCGGGGTACAGATACGCAGTATTTT. Amino acids: CSARDFQRRGTDTQYF.

The V gene is TRBV20-1, the J gene TRBJ2-7; D is uncertain. V lost 0 bases and J lost 3, with 12 bases in between. CDR1 DFQATT and CDR2 SNEGSKA come from the germline V gene (reference sequence). The CDR3 totals 14 residues. CDR3 nucleotide sequence: TGCAGTGCTAGAGATCAGATTTACAGCTACGAGCAGTACTTC. Its protein is CSARDQIYSYEQYF.

This chain links TRBV15 with TRBJ1-1, with unresolved D. The CDR3 length is 15 residues. Germline assignment: CDR1 LNHNV and CDR2 YYDKDF (reference sequence). Trimming removed 0 bases from V and 3 bases from J, with 11 bases in between. The CDR3 spells CATSRDPRADTEAFF. The CDR3, as DNA: TGTGCCACCAGCAGAGATCCCCGAGCGGACACTGAAGCTTTCTTT.

The chain combines TRBV15 with TRBJ1-4; TRBD1 might be the D (5 bases). V was shortened by 0 bases and J by 5 bases, with 10 bases between the two germline ends. Germline V gene data show CDR1 as LNHNV and CDR2 as YYDKDF (reference sequence). The CDR3 covers 15 residues. CDR3 DNA sequence: TGTGCCACCAGCAGAGAGGCAGGGCTGAATGAAAAACTGTTTTTT. It is translated as CATSREAGLNEKLFF.

V and J are TRBV29-1 and TRBJ2-3; no firm D call. V was clipped by 2 bases and J by 2 bases, with 14 bases between them. The CDR3 has 15 amino acids. Germline CDR1 and CDR2: SQVTM and ANQGSEA. The CDR3 DNA is TGCAGCGTTGAACAGGCCGTGGTGGACACAGATACGCAGTATTTT. As protein: CSVEQAVVDTDTQYF.

In its sample, this clonotype was seen a few times. CDR3: CAISESRQNQETQYF. Written as DNA, the CDR3 is TGTGCCATCAGTGAGTCTAGACAGAACCAAGAGACCCAGTACTTC. J is TRBJ2-5 and V is TRBV10-3, with D maybe TRBD1 (5 bases). V was shortened by 0 bases and J by 0 bases, with 8 bases between the two germline ends. CDR1 and CDR2 (germline): ENHRY, SYGVKD. This CDR3 has 15 amino acids.

This clonotype was recorded many times. The chain joins TRBV5-1 to TRBJ1-1, with D unclear. Per the germline V gene, CDR1 is SGHRS and CDR2 is YFSETQ. CDR3 size: 13 residues. Trimming removed 0 bases at V and 1 base at J, with 4 bases between. Here the CDR3 reads CASSLARNTEAFF. The CDR3 region has the DNA TGCGCCAGCAGCTTGGCCCGGAACACTGAAGCTTTCTTT.

The chain couples TRBV12-5 to TRBJ1-1; D is uncertain. Trimming removed 3 bases from V and 2 bases from J, with 4 bases in between. The CDR3 consists of 12 residues. In germline, CDR1 is LGHNT, CDR2 FRNRAP. CDR3 protein: CASGFSNTEAFF. The CDR3 region has the DNA TGTGCTAGTGGTTTTAGTAACACTGAAGCTTTCTTT.

J is TRBJ2-3 and V is TRBV5-1; 8 nucleotides align to TRBD1. Germline CDR1 reads SGHRS; CDR2 reads YFSETQ. The CDR3 is 16 amino acids. With 0 bases clipped from V and 5 bases from J, the junction kept 8 bases outside the gene matches. The CDR3 here is CASSLAGGQVQDTQYF. The DNA of the CDR3 is TGCGCCAGCAGCTTGGCCGGGGGACAGGTACAAGATACGCAGTATTTT.

The chain employs TRBV27 and TRBJ2-7, with 7 positions matching TRBD1. V shed 6 bases and J 5 bases; nucleotides not matched to a gene: 7. CDR1 is MNHEY, CDR2 SMNVEV, per germline (reference sequence). This CDR3 contains 13 residues. The CDR3: CASRRQGRDEQYF. Here the CDR3 DNA reads TGTGCCAGCAGGCGACAGGGAAGGGACGAGCAGTACTTC.

The rearrangement uses TRBV11-1 and TRBJ2-1; D possibly matches TRBD1 or TRBD2 (5 bases each). Germline CDR1 is SGHAT and CDR2 is FQDESV (reference sequence). Between the trimmed V and J ends, which lost 0 bases and 2 bases, there was a span of 17 bases. This CDR3 is 18 amino acids long. As DNA, the CDR3 is TGTGCCAGCAGCTTAGCCCCAGGGTTTCGAGCGGCCTACAATGAGCAGTTCTTC. Protein product: CASSLAPGFRAAYNEQFF.

This clonotype appeared a single time. The chain links TRBV7-2 to TRBJ2-7; D might be TRBD1 (6 bases). The tail of the sequence fits TRBJ2-5 better, so the J call may be wrong. Germline V lookup: CDR1 SGHTA, CDR2 FQGNSA. This CDR3 is 13 amino acids long. The DNA for the CDR3 is TGTGCCAGCAGCTGGGGGCAGGCGGAGACCCAGTACTTC. This gives the protein CASSWGQAETQYF.

A few counts support this clonotype. The chain carries TRBV5-1 and TRBJ2-5, with TRBD2 matching over 13 bases. CDR3 size: 16 residues. Germline-derived CDR1 and CDR2 are SGHRS and YFSETQ. With V trimmed by 4 bases and J by 5 bases, 8 bases remained unmatched. The CDR3 DNA reads TGCGCCAGCAGCGTCTGGACTAGCGGGAGTCTCGAGACCCAGTACTTC. Translated: CASSVWTSGSLETQYF.

This clonotype was seen a few times. The V call is TRBV5-5, the J call TRBJ1-1, with 9 bases that match TRBD1. J lost 3 bases, V lost 4 bases, and 4 bases had no gene match. The V gene's germline CDR1 is SGHKS and CDR2 YYEKEE (reference sequence). The CDR3 loop spans 14 amino acids. The CDR3 DNA is TGTGCCAGCAGCGGCCGGGACAGGGACACTGAAGCTTTCTTT. Its protein is CASSGRDRDTEAFF.

This sequence joins TRBV19 and TRBJ1-2, with D possibly TRBD1 on 5 matching bases. V was pared by 5 bases and J by 4 bases, with 17 bases between. CDR1 is LNHDA, CDR2 SQIVND, per germline (reference sequence). CDR3 length equals 15 residues. The CDR3 region is CASSSPPGGPYGYTF. CDR3 bases: TGTGCCAGTAGTTCCCCCCCCGGGGGTCCCTATGGCTACACCTTC.

This clonotype was seen a few times. V usage is TRBV4-1 and J usage is TRBJ2-6; D is uncertain. V was cut by 3 bases and J by 6 bases, with 12 bases left in between. Germline V lookup: CDR1 MGHRA, CDR2 YSYEKL. The CDR3 has 15 amino acids. CDR3 nucleotides: TGCGCCAGCAGCCAGGATCGAACTGAGGCCAACGTCCTGACTTTC. The encoded protein is CASSQDRTEANVLTF.

This clonotype was detected a few times. The chain uses TRBV12-3 or TRBV12-4 and TRBJ2-7, with TRBD2 matching 7 bases. This CDR3 is built from 13 residues. J was trimmed by 6 bases and V by 2 bases; bases with no gene match: 4. Here the CDR3 DNA reads TGTGCCAGCAGTTTAACCTGGGAGGGCGAGCAGTACTTC. The encoded protein is CASSLTWEGEQYF.

The V and J genes are TRBV29-1 and TRBJ2-4; D may be TRBD1 (5 bases). The DNA end is more similar to TRBJ2-7, so the J call may be wrong. The CDR3 consists of 12 residues. Germline CDR1 is SQVTM and CDR2 is ANQGSEA. The CDR3 spells CSVEAGNLEQYF. In nucleotides, the CDR3 is TGCAGCGTTGAGGCAGGGAACCTCGAGCAGTACTTC.

V usage is TRBV7-2 and J usage is TRBJ1-1, with 9 bases fitting TRBD1. Germline V gene data show CDR1 as SGHTA and CDR2 as FQGNSA. J was trimmed by 4 bases and V by 5 bases; bases with no gene match: 8. The CDR3 spans 15 residues. CDR3 sequence (DNA): TGTGCCAGCAGCCTCCGGGACAGGGTAGGCACTGAAGCTTTCTTT. Translated: CASSLRDRVGTEAFF.

This clonotype was observed a few times. The chain is built from TRBV5-1 and TRBJ2-6; D is unresolved. The germline V and J ends were trimmed by 1 base and 0 bases, with 8 bases remaining between them. Germline V CDR1 and CDR2: SGHRS, YFSETQ. This CDR3 comprises 16 residues. The CDR3 spells CASSLSGSSGANVLTF. The CDR3 region has the DNA TGCGCCAGCAGCTTGAGTGGCAGCTCTGGGGCCAACGTCCTGACTTTC.

The chain joins TRBV20-1 to TRBJ1-1; 8 positions match TRBD1. V shed 6 bases, J shed 10 bases, and the junction held 7 bases outside the gene matches. This CDR3 region has 11 residues. The germline gives CDR1 DFQATT, CDR2 SNEGSKA (reference sequence). The CDR3: CSALQGGRAFF. The CDR3 DNA sequence: TGCAGTGCATTACAGGGGGGTAGAGCTTTCTTT.